Below are 18 T cell receptor beta chains sequenced from a single sample in a study of T-cell reconstitution after alpha-beta-depleted transplantation in children. The TCRbeta library incorporated unique molecular identifiers. TCRdb re-derived calls from the PCR reads in MiXCR, one entry per CDR3 protein. The data hold under 750,000 distinct CDR3 sequences, with roughly 23% observed a single time. The specimen was PBMCs, mostly from graft donor cells, collected 360 days after TCRalphabeta/CD19-depleted stem cell transplant. These receptors were taken from a boy in the first two years of life who had a stem cell transplant for acute myeloid leukemia, so the T cells may come from the graft donor.

Only a few counts were recorded for this clonotype. The chain couples TRBV12-3 or TRBV12-4 to TRBJ2-1; 8 bases are shared with TRBD1. The ends lost 4 bases at V and 0 bases at J; junction bases unmatched: 5. CDR3 length equals 16 residues. The CDR3 here is CASSSRQGSSYNEQFF. The CDR3 nucleotides are TGTGCCAGCAGTTCTCGACAGGGGAGCTCCTACAATGAGCAGTTCTTC.

The chain recombines TRBV24-1 with TRBJ1-5, with D possibly TRBD1 on 6 matching bases. The CDR3 runs 15 residues. V was shortened by 4 bases and J by 7 bases, with 16 bases between the two germline ends. The V gene's germline CDR1 is KGHDR and CDR2 SFDVKD. Here the CDR3 DNA reads TGTGCCACCAGTGACCCTACAGGGCAGGGGCAGCCCCAGCATTTT. Amino acids: CATSDPTGQGQPQHF.

The J gene is TRBJ2-1, the V gene TRBV11-2, with D uncertain. CDR3 size: 16 residues. V shed 4 bases and J shed 3 bases, with 16 bases lying between them. Germline lookup yields CDR1 SGHAT and CDR2 FQNNGV. The CDR3 is CASSSPLSLIYNEQFF. In DNA form, the CDR3 reads TGTGCCAGCAGCTCTCCCTTAAGCCTGATCTACAATGAGCAGTTCTTC.

This clonotype came up a few times. The chain is built from TRBV12-5 and TRBJ2-1; tentatively, D is TRBD2 (6 bases). The CDR3 contains 14 residues. Germline lookup yields CDR1 LGHNT and CDR2 FRNRAP. V gave up 7 bases and J gave up 8 bases, with 18 bases separating them. CDR3 bases: TGTGCTAGTGTTGGGGCCACCACGGGGGATGAGCAGTTCTTC. Translation: CASVGATTGDEQFF.

This clonotype was detected only a few times. This chain uses TRBV12-3 or TRBV12-4 with TRBJ1-1; D possibly corresponds to TRBD1 (5 bases). Deletions cut 6 bases from V and 3 bases from J, with 14 bases between. CDR3 length: 14 amino acids. The CDR3 DNA reads as TGTGCCAGCAGCGGGGCAAGGCTGGACACTGAAGCTTTCTTT. Translated: CASSGARLDTEAFF.

There are many counts of this clonotype. The chain employs TRBV12-3 or TRBV12-4 and TRBJ2-1, with 7 bases identical to TRBD2. Trimming removed 7 bases from V and 9 bases from J; junction bases left unmatched: 12. CDR3 size: 14 residues. The CDR3 DNA reads TGTGCCAGCACTTTGACTAGCATAAAGCTTGAGCAGTTCTTC. Translation: CASTLTSIKLEQFF.

This clonotype was detected ten times or more. The gene calls are TRBV28 and TRBJ2-7; 7 bases are shared with TRBD1. The CDR3 extends over 14 amino acids. CDR1 is MDHEN, CDR2 SYDVKM, per germline. V lost 5 bases, J lost 1 base, and 5 bases stayed unmatched. The CDR3 nucleotides are TGTGCCAGCAGTCAACCGGGACAGTCCTACGAGCAGTACGTC. Its translation is CASSQPGQSYEQYV.

This chain joins TRBV10-3 and TRBJ1-2, with D hard to call. The germline V gene encodes CDR1 ENHRY and CDR2 SYGVKD. The CDR3 spans 13 residues. V dropped 7 bases and J dropped 2 bases, with 11 bases sitting between them. The CDR3 is CAITPQINYGYTF. The CDR3 coding sequence is TGTGCCATCACTCCACAGATCAACTATGGCTACACCTTC.

This clonotype was seen only once. This sequence joins TRBV5-1 and TRBJ2-3; D is unresolved. The CDR3 is 13 residues long. V lost 7 bases and J 1 base, leaving 10 bases between the germline ends. Germline assignment: CDR1 SGHRS and CDR2 YFSETQ. The CDR3 loop reads CASQDGRTDTQYF. CDR3 coding DNA: TGCGCCAGCCAGGACGGTCGCACAGATACGCAGTATTTT.

The chain couples TRBV5-1 to TRBJ2-1; D remains ambiguous. The length of the CDR3 is 14 residues. The germline CDR1 and CDR2 sequences are SGHRS and YFSETQ. The ends were cut back, 0 bases at V and 7 bases at J, with 11 bases in the middle. CDR3 protein: CASSLEWGVNEQFF. As DNA, the CDR3 is TGCGCCAGCAGCTTGGAATGGGGTGTGAATGAGCAGTTCTTC.

The rearrangement links TRBV12-3 or TRBV12-4 to TRBJ2-2; the match to TRBD1 covers 7 bases. Trimming cost V 6 bases and J 2 bases; bases outside gene matches: 9. CDR3 length equals 16 residues. The CDR3 loop reads CASSAVDRENTGELFF. Written as DNA, the CDR3 is TGTGCCAGCAGCGCCGTTGACAGGGAAAACACCGGGGAGCTGTTTTTT.

The V and J genes are TRBV12-3 or TRBV12-4 and TRBJ2-2, with D perhaps TRBD1 or TRBD2 (5 bases each). This CDR3 contains 15 residues. Trimming pared 4 bases from V and 1 base from J, leaving 10 bases between. CDR3 protein: CASSSMGRNTGELFF. In DNA, the CDR3 is TGTGCCAGCAGTTCTATGGGACGGAACACCGGGGAGCTGTTTTTT.

The chain carries TRBV7-9 and TRBJ2-1, with a possible D match to TRBD2 (6 bases). Trimming shortened V by 6 bases and J by 9 bases, and 15 bases separated the two germline ends. Germline CDR1 is SEHNR and CDR2 is FQNEAQ (reference sequence). The length of the CDR3 is 13 residues. The CDR3 bases are TGTGCCAGCAGTTCCGGGAGCCGTACTGAGCAGTTCTTC. Translated: CASSSGSRTEQFF.

This clonotype was detected only a few times. The chain links TRBV20-1 to TRBJ2-5; no definite D call. V lost 3 bases and J 4 bases, leaving 9 bases between the germline ends. Germline V gives CDR1 DFQATT, CDR2 SNEGSKA (reference sequence). The CDR3 is 12 amino acids. CDR3 amino acids: CSARREGETQYF. As DNA, the CDR3 is TGCAGTGCTAGGAGAGAAGGAGAGACCCAGTACTTC.

This clonotype was recorded at least ten times. The chain has TRBV20-1 and TRBJ1-5; D might be TRBD1 (6 bases). The V gene lost 3 bases and the J gene lost 0 bases, with 9 bases spanning the gap. The germline V gene has CDR1 DFQATT and CDR2 SNEGSKA (reference sequence). The CDR3 sequence is 14 residues long. The CDR3 loop reads CSASWGLSNQPQHF. CDR3 bases: TGCAGTGCTAGTTGGGGGCTTAGCAATCAGCCCCAGCATTTT.

In its sample, this clonotype was seen many times. This chain uses TRBV7-9 with TRBJ2-3; weak D call: TRBD2 (5 bases). Germline lookup yields CDR1 SEHNR and CDR2 FQNEAQ (reference sequence). The CDR3 length is 14 residues. Trimming took off 3 bases at V and 4 bases at J, with 11 bases between the two ends. CDR3 sequence: CASSLQSSPDTQYF. The CDR3 region has the DNA TGTGCCAGCAGCTTGCAATCTAGCCCAGATACGCAGTATTTT.

This clonotype was counted a few times. The chain has TRBV6-2 or TRBV6-3 and TRBJ1-5; no reliable D call. V was pared by 6 bases and J by 0 bases, with 12 bases between. Germline V gene data show CDR1 as MNHEY and CDR2 as SVGEGT. CDR3 size: 15 residues. The CDR3 protein is CASSPSYYSNQPQHF. In nucleotides, the CDR3 is TGTGCCAGCAGCCCGAGCTACTATAGCAATCAGCCCCAGCATTTT.

The V call is TRBV7-9, the J call TRBJ2-3; D gene ambiguous. CDR1 and CDR2 (germline): SEHNR, FQNEAQ (reference sequence). V shed 5 bases and J shed 2 bases, with 17 bases lying between them. The CDR3 is 16 amino acids. The CDR3 spells CASSAILRAVTDTQYF. The CDR3, as DNA: TGTGCCAGCAGCGCCATACTTCGGGCGGTCACAGATACGCAGTATTTT.